Listed below are T cell receptor beta chains from one sample, sequenced in a study of cytomegalovirus exposure and HLA in healthy donors. Produced via immunoSEQ multiplex PCR; TCRdb's table is partial and in-frame only. The repertoire includes 210,000 or so clones, around 73% of them detected once, and approximately 2% sits in the top ten. Source material: PBMCs. The origin of the receptors is a woman younger than 45 in good health and CMV-seropositive. CDR3s include the opening cysteine and the closing phenylalanine or tryptophan. A D gene is named only where the DNA matches it firmly. Size is omitted from some rows. Given values are once, few, many or a class for expanded clones.

CASSSMDGLLSEKLFF	TGTGCCAGCAGCTCGATGGACGGACTGCTATCCGAAAAACTGTTTTTT	.	TRBV11-2	TRBJ1-4	.
CASSLVENSYEQYF	TGCGCCAGCAGCTTGGTAGAGAACTCCTACGAGCAGTACTTC	.	TRBV5-1	TRBJ2-7	.
CASRQGGNTEAFF	TGTGCCAGCAGACAGGGTGGGAACACTGAAGCTTTCTTT	.	TRBV2	TRBJ1-1	.
CASSLPGLAGGLGKETQYF	TGCGCCAGCAGCCTTCCAGGACTAGCGGGGGGTTTGGGCAAAGAGACCCAGTACTTC	TRBD2	TRBV4-3	TRBJ2-5	.
CASSARAGAVSSYNEQFF	TGTGCCAGCAGCGCGAGAGCGGGGGCCGTTTCCTCCTACAATGAGCAGTTCTTC	TRBD2	TRBV9	TRBJ2-1	few
CASSVGVGGETQYF	TGTGCCAGCAGCGTAGGGGTGGGGGGAGAGACCCAGTACTTC	.	TRBV9	TRBJ2-5	.
CASSLSPTGGEQYF	TGCGCCAGCAGCTTGTCCCCGACAGGGGGCGAGCAGTACTTC	TRBD1	TRBV5-1	TRBJ2-7	.
CASSLGQNLGNEQFF	TGTGCCAGCAGCTTGGGGCAAAACCTTGGTAATGAGCAGTTCTTC	.	TRBV5-4	TRBJ2-1	.
CASGATSRDRQETQYF	TGTGCCAGCGGAGCAACGTCCCGGGACAGACAAGAGACCCAGTACTTC	TRBD1	TRBV7-9	TRBJ2-5	.
CASSGHRGGKNIQYF	TGTGCCAGCAGTGGTCACAGGGGGGGTAAAAACATTCAGTACTTC	.	TRBV6-1	TRBJ2-4	.
CASRGVSSDTQYF	TGTGCCAGCAGAGGGGTTTCTTCAGATACGCAGTATTTT	.	TRBV5-4	TRBJ2-3	.
CASSARGYEQYF	TGTGCCAGCAGCGCCCGAGGCTACGAGCAGTACTTC	.	TRBV5-4	TRBJ2-7	.
CASSPPGQGSYEQYF	TGTGCCAGCTCACCACCGGGACAGGGGTCCTACGAGCAGTACTTC	TRBD1	TRBV18	TRBJ2-7	few
CASSLNRVSEKLFF	TGTGCCAGCAGTTTAAACAGGGTCAGTGAAAAACTGTTTTTT	.	TRBV27	TRBJ1-4	.
CASSSLEHLGGKSPANEKLFF	TGTGCCAGCAGTTCCCTTGAGCATTTAGGGGGAAAAAGTCCGGCTAATGAAAAACTGTTTTTT	.	TRBV28	TRBJ1-4	.
CASSARDYQYNEQFF	TGTGCCAGCAGCGCCCGGGACTATCAATACAATGAGCAGTTCTTC	TRBD2	TRBV9	TRBJ2-1	.
CASSFGTGVDTQYF	TGTGCCAGCAGCTTCGGGACAGGGGTTGATACGCAGTATTTT	TRBD1	TRBV7-9	TRBJ2-3	.
CASSYRGTDTQYF	TGTGCCAGCAGCTACAGGGGCACAGATACGCAGTATTTT	.	TRBV11-2	TRBJ2-3	.
CASSLAGTQWRGEKLFF	TGTGCCAGCAGCTTAGCTGGGACACAGTGGAGAGGTGAAAAACTGTTTTTT	.	TRBV7-9	TRBJ1-4	.
CASSLRLSGGVGELFF	TGCGCCAGCAGCTTGAGACTGTCGGGGGGAGTCGGGGAGCTGTTTTTT	TRBD2	TRBV5-1	TRBJ2-2	.
CSASGGERGTEAFF	TGCAGCGCGTCGGGGGGGGAGCGGGGGACTGAAGCTTTCTTT	.	TRBV29-1	TRBJ1-1	few
CATTLGGGKNQPQHF	TGTGCCACCACGCTCGGGGGGGGAAAAAATCAGCCCCAGCATTTT	.	TRBV15	TRBJ1-5	.
CAWDLAGEQFF	TGTGCCTGGGACTTAGCTGGTGAGCAGTTCTTC	.	TRBV30	TRBJ2-1	.
CASSQNRGGQMNTEAFF	TGTGCCAGCTCCCAAAACAGGGGGGGACAGATGAACACTGAAGCTTTCTTT	TRBD1	TRBV18	TRBJ1-1	few
CASSPVGGETGELFF	TGTGCCAGCTCACCAGTAGGGGGCGAGACCGGGGAGCTGTTTTTT	TRBD1	TRBV18	TRBJ2-2	.
CSVGTGGVGRGGYTF	TGCAGCGTGGGGACAGGGGGCGTGGGCCGGGGTGGCTACACCTTC	TRBD1	TRBV29-1	TRBJ1-2	.
CASSYGGGPRSEAFF	TGTGCCAGCAGCTACGGAGGAGGGCCCCGCTCTGAAGCTTTCTTT	.	TRBV6-1	TRBJ1-1	.
CASSSSRGPGELFF	TGTGCCAGCAGTTCCAGCAGGGGTCCCGGGGAGCTGTTTTTT	.	TRBV25-1	TRBJ2-2	.
CASSLSAAGNYGYTF	TGTGCCAGCAGTTTATCCGCGGCAGGGAACTATGGCTACACCTTC	.	TRBV28	TRBJ1-2	.
CASSYSAGQSSYEQYF	TGTGCCAGCAGTTACTCTGCAGGGCAAAGCTCCTACGAGCAGTACTTC	.	TRBV6-5	TRBJ2-7	.
CASSLTENYGYTF	TGTGCCAGCAGCTTAACGGAGAACTATGGCTACACCTTC	.	TRBV7-2	TRBJ1-2	.
CVSSLNPSSGANVLTF	TGTGTCAGCAGCTTAAATCCCAGCTCTGGGGCCAACGTCCTGACTTTC	.	TRBV7-8	TRBJ2-6	.
CASSLLVRPNEQFF	TGTGCCAGCAGTTTATTGGTGCGCCCTAATGAGCAGTTCTTC	.	TRBV27	TRBJ2-1	once
CASSLPSEQNTEAFF	TGTGCCAGCAGTTTACCCAGCGAGCAGAACACTGAAGCTTTCTTT	.	TRBV28	TRBJ1-1	.
CASSVQGANYGYTF	TGTGCCAGCAGCGTTCAGGGTGCTAACTATGGCTACACCTTC	.	TRBV13	TRBJ1-2	.
CAVRLAGGNNEQFF	TGTGCCGTACGACTAGCGGGGGGGAATAATGAGCAGTTCTTC	TRBD2	TRBV6-1	TRBJ2-1	.
CASSLPGRSYGYTF	TGTGCCAGCAGTTTACCAGGGCGAAGCTATGGCTACACCTTC	.	TRBV28	TRBJ1-2	.
CASRYRVISSYEQYF	TGTGCCAGCAGATACCGGGTCATAAGCTCCTACGAGCAGTACTTC	.	TRBV6-5	TRBJ2-7	.
CASSTRDRGYGYTF	TGTGCCAGCTCTACCAGGGACAGGGGTTACGGCTACACCTTC	TRBD1	TRBV18	TRBJ1-2	.
CASSSGTSSGIYEQYF	TGCGCCAGCAGCTCCGGGACTAGCTCGGGGATTTACGAGCAGTACTTC	TRBD2	TRBV5-1	TRBJ2-7	.
CATRSGGQPQHF	TGTGCCACCCGGTCGGGAGGTCAGCCCCAGCATTTT	.	TRBV27	TRBJ1-5	.
CASNDRESYTF	TGTGCCAGCAATGACAGGGAAAGCTACACCTTC	TRBD1	TRBV28	TRBJ1-2	.
CASSKGAEAFF	TGTGCCAGCAGTAAGGGGGCTGAAGCTTTCTTT	.	TRBV11-3	TRBJ1-1	once
CASSGGLKETQYF	TGCGCCAGCAGCGGTGGGCTGAAAGAGACCCAGTACTTC	.	TRBV5-1	TRBJ2-5	.
CASSEWASGGAGKNIQYF	TGTGCCAGCAGTGAATGGGCTAGCGGGGGGGCCGGCAAAAACATTCAGTACTTC	TRBD2	TRBV2	TRBJ2-4	once
CASSQFDCLGRNEQFF	TGCGCCAGCAGTCAATTTGATTGCCTGGGGAGAAATGAGCAGTTCTTC	.	TRBV23-1	TRBJ2-1	few
CASSASGQGWETQYF	TGTGCCAGTAGTGCCTCGGGACAGGGCTGGGAGACCCAGTACTTC	TRBD1	TRBV19	TRBJ2-5	.
CASSVLQVAGNEQFF	TGTGCCAGCAGCGTATTACAGGTAGCTGGCAATGAGCAGTTCTTC	.	TRBV9	TRBJ2-1	.
CASSARDRGGYGYTF	TGTGCCAGCAGCGCCAGGGACAGGGGTGGATATGGCTACACCTTC	TRBD1	TRBV11-1	TRBJ1-2	.
CASSLEGGGFDEQFF	TGTGCCAGCAGCTTAGAAGGGGGAGGGTTCGATGAGCAGTTCTTC	.	TRBV7-9	TRBJ2-1	.
CATSRGSDSVSSYEQYF	TGTGCCACCAGCAGAGGGAGTGATAGCGTGAGCTCCTACGAGCAGTACTTC	.	TRBV15	TRBJ2-7	once
CASSLQGADETQYF	TGCGCCAGCAGCTTACAGGGGGCGGATGAGACCCAGTACTTC	TRBD1	TRBV5-1	TRBJ2-5	.
CAWSVGGGWSEAFF	TGTGCCTGGAGTGTAGGGGGGGGGTGGTCTGAAGCTTTCTTT	.	TRBV30	TRBJ1-1	.
CASSQVAGQMRYGYTF	TGCGCCAGCAGCCAAGTGGCGGGGCAGATGAGATATGGCTACACCTTC	.	TRBV4-1	TRBJ1-2	.
CASSLAFPGGNTEAFF	TGTGCTAGCAGCTTAGCGTTTCCTGGCGGGAACACTGAAGCTTTCTTT	.	TRBV7-7	TRBJ1-1	once